The 17 T cell receptor beta chains listed next were all sequenced from one sample in a study of cytomegalovirus exposure and HLA in healthy donors. Profiled with immunoSEQ multiplex PCR; TCRdb holds only in-frame clones, not every one. The repertoire includes tens of thousands of clones, almost 95% of them detected once, and about 5.2% sits in the top ten. The specimen was PBMCs. The receptors shown here come from a man aged 18 to 30 in good health and CMV-seropositive.

V usage is TRBV30 and J usage is TRBJ2-7; D possibly corresponds to TRBD2 (5 bases). The CDR3 length is 12 residues. CDR1 GTSNPN and CDR2 SVGIG come from the germline V gene (reference sequence). V lost 3 bases, J lost 5 bases, and 11 bases lay in between. The CDR3 loop is CAWRRGGHEQYF. CDR3 nucleotides: TGTGCCTGGAGGAGAGGAGGACACGAGCAGTACTTC. The variable domain in full, completed from reference TRBV30 and TRBJ2-7, reads SQTIHQWPATLVQPVGSPLSLECTVEGTSNPNLYWYRQAAGRGLQLLFYSVGIGQISSEVPQNLSASRPQDRQFILSSKKLLLSDSGFYLCAWRRGGHEQYFGPGTRLTVT.

The chain is built from TRBV19 and TRBJ2-3, with 12 bases identical to TRBD2. V shed 5 bases, J shed 3 bases, and the junction held 6 bases outside the gene matches. There are 16 residues in the CDR3. CDR1 LNHDA and CDR2 SQIVND come from the germline V gene (reference sequence). In nucleotides, the CDR3 is TGTGCCAGTAGTCTAGCGGGAGGGACACCTACAGATACGCAGTATTTT. Residues: CASSLAGGTPTDTQYF.

In nucleotides, the CDR3 is TGTGCCAGCAGTCCCTCCATAGCGGGATCCGGGGAGCAGTACTTC. This gives the protein CASSPSIAGSGEQYF. J is TRBJ2-7 and V is TRBV27; 8 bases line up with TRBD2. J gave up 7 bases and V 5 bases, and 13 bases lay outside the gene matches. Germline CDR1 is MNHEY and CDR2 is SMNVEV (reference sequence). This CDR3 has 15 amino acids.

The gene calls are TRBV11-1 and TRBJ2-3; 7 nucleotides agree with TRBD2. V was clipped by 5 bases and J by 6 bases; unmatched bases: 14. Germline V CDR1 and CDR2: SGHAT, FQDESV (reference sequence). This CDR3 is 16 amino acids long. The CDR3 sequence: CASSPRPGEGMDTQYF. In DNA form, the CDR3 reads TGTGCCAGCAGCCCCCGGCCCGGGGAGGGGATGGATACGCAGTATTTT.

The rearrangement joins TRBV27 to TRBJ2-6; TRBD2 might be the D (6 bases). CDR3 length: 17 amino acids. Germline values: CDR1 MNHEY, CDR2 SMNVEV (reference sequence). With 0 bases removed from V and 2 bases from J, the gap between germline ends came to 11 bases. The CDR3 here is CASSLSAGTPGANVLTF. The CDR3 coding sequence is TGTGCCAGCAGTTTATCCGCGGGGACCCCTGGGGCCAACGTCCTGACTTTC.

The chain combines TRBV6-4 with TRBJ2-7; 11 nucleotides line up with TRBD2. Germline V gene lookup returns CDR1 MRHNA and CDR2 SNTAGT. Trimming took 4 bases from V and 6 from J; bases not matched to a gene: 8. This CDR3 comprises 15 residues. CDR3 region: CASSVLAGGGGEQYF. In nucleotides, the CDR3 is TGTGCCAGCAGTGTTCTAGCGGGAGGAGGAGGCGAGCAGTACTTC.

V gene TRBV6-5 combines with J gene TRBJ2-3; 8 bases are shared with TRBD2. Germline trimming cut 0 bases from V and 1 base from J; bases unmatched to any gene: 3. CDR3 length equals 16 residues. CDR1 and CDR2 from the germline V gene are MNHEY and SVGAGI. CDR3 region: CASSYSRRGGTDTQYF. The DNA of the CDR3 is TGTGCCAGCAGTTACTCACGGCGGGGGGGCACAGATACGCAGTATTTT.

The V and J genes are TRBV28 and TRBJ2-3; perhaps TRBD2 as D (5 bases). Deletions cut 11 bases from V and 2 bases from J, with 23 bases between. Germline V lookup: CDR1 MDHEN, CDR2 SYDVKM. The CDR3 is made up of 16 amino acids. The CDR3 DNA reads as TGTGCCTCTTTGAGGGTTGGCGATATGGTCACAGATACGCAGTATTTT. Its translation is CASLRVGDMVTDTQYF. The variable domain in full, with the rest retrieved from reference TRBV28 and TRBJ2-3, is DVKVTQSSRYLVKRTGEKVFLECVQDMDHENMFWYRQDPGLGLRLIYFSYDVKMKEKGDIPEGYSVSREKKERFSLILESASTNQTSMYLCASLRVGDMVTDTQYFGPGTRLTVL.

This CDR3 is CASSLAGPTYNEQFF. Written as DNA, the CDR3 is TGTGCCAGCAGTTTAGCGGGTCCAACCTACAATGAGCAGTTCTTC. The J gene is TRBJ2-1, the V gene TRBV25-1; 7 nucleotides match TRBD2. V lost 5 bases, J lost 2 bases, and 6 bases stayed unmatched. The CDR3 is made up of 15 amino acids. CDR1 is MGHDK, CDR2 SYGVNS, per germline.

This CDR3 reads CASSFLIAGQLYNEQFF. The CDR3 coding sequence is TGTGCCAGCAGTTTTCTGATTGCGGGCCAACTTTACAATGAGCAGTTCTTC. The chain has TRBV27 and TRBJ2-1, with a weak D call TRBD2 (5 bases). The CDR3 extends over 17 amino acids. The V and J ends lost 3 bases and 4 bases respectively, with 19 bases between them. Germline V gene lookup returns CDR1 MNHEY and CDR2 SMNVEV (reference sequence).

The rearrangement links TRBV30 to TRBJ1-1; D is unclear. The CDR3 covers 13 residues. Germline CDR1 GTSNPN, CDR2 SVGIG (reference sequence). V lost 4 bases and J lost 4, with 13 bases in between. CDR3 sequence: CAWKSLSGTEAFF. The CDR3 nucleotides are TGTGCCTGGAAATCCTTATCGGGCACTGAAGCTTTCTTT.

The rearrangement joins TRBV5-8 to TRBJ2-7; 9 nucleotides agree with TRBD1. The CDR3 consists of 14 residues. The V gene end was trimmed by 4 bases and the J gene end by 6 bases; junction bases not matched to a gene: 8. CDR1 is SGHTS, CDR2 YDEGEE, per germline. The CDR3 region has the DNA TGTGCCAGCAGCCCCCGGGACAGGGAGGTCGAGCAGTACTTC. Its protein product is CASSPRDREVEQYF. The variable domain in full, with the rest retrieved from reference TRBV5-8 and TRBJ2-7, is EAGVTQSPTHLIKTRGQQATLRCSPISGHTSVYWYQQALGLGLQFLLWYDEGEERNRGNFPPRFSGRQFPNYSSELNVNALELEDSALYLCASSPRDREVEQYFGPGTRLTVT.

V and J are TRBV4-2 and TRBJ2-1; the D gene is possibly TRBD1 (7 bases). This CDR3 spans 16 amino acids. The ends were cut back, 2 bases at V and 6 bases at J, with 17 bases in the middle. CDR1 and CDR2 from the germline V gene are LGHNA and YNFKEQ. The CDR3 region has the DNA TGTGCCAGCAGCCAATATCTTTCAGGGGGGCGCAATGAGCAGTTCTTC. It translates to CASSQYLSGGRNEQFF.

The gene calls are TRBV9 and TRBJ1-1; possibly TRBD1 for D (5 bases). V was trimmed by 6 bases and J by 3 bases, leaving 15 bases between them. CDR3 length: 14 amino acids. Germline CDR1 and CDR2: SGDLS and YYNGEE. The CDR3 loop reads CASTKEAGHTEAFF. The CDR3 nucleotides are TGTGCCAGCACCAAAGAGGCGGGGCACACTGAAGCTTTCTTT.

The chain employs TRBV10-3 and TRBJ2-7; 13 positions agree with TRBD2. Germline V gene sequence: CDR1 ENHRY, CDR2 SYGVKD. Germline trimming cut 3 bases from V and 6 bases from J; bases unmatched to any gene: 2. This CDR3 has 14 residues. The CDR3 DNA reads TGTGCCATCAGTGAAACTAGCGGGAGGGCCGAGCAGTACTTC. Its protein product is CAISETSGRAEQYF.

The V gene is TRBV7-8, the J gene TRBJ2-2; a weak D match, TRBD1 (5 bases). Germline lookup yields CDR1 SGHVS and CDR2 FQNEAQ. The CDR3 length is 16 residues. V lost 5 bases and J lost 6, with 19 bases in between. CDR3: CASSQTAGRAPGELFF. The DNA of the CDR3 is TGTGCCAGCAGCCAGACGGCCGGCAGGGCCCCCGGGGAGCTGTTTTTT.

The chain has TRBV27 and TRBJ2-1; D is perhaps TRBD2 (5 bases). With 0 bases removed from V and 9 bases from J, the gap between germline ends came to 9 bases. The CDR3 length is 13 residues. Germline-derived CDR1 and CDR2 are MNHEY and SMNVEV (reference sequence). CDR3 in DNA: TGTGCCAGCAGTTTATCCCTCCGGGGTGAGCAGTTCTTC. Translated, it gives CASSLSLRGEQFF.